This T cell receptor beta chain was documented in a study of T and B cells in COVID-19 patients. Each TRB amplification used about 250-550 ng of genomic DNA from blood. Of note for this clonotype: A clone one base away is much larger, so this may be a read error.

TRB rearrangements were amplified by multiplex PCR with BIOMED2 TRB-A/B primers. TCRdb re-analysed the multiplex PCR reads in MiXCR, keeping a single row per CDR3 protein. Of roughly 5,200 distinct CDR3 sequences listed, 27% are singletons. The clonotype comes from a human donor with active COVID-19. The source material was blood.

The chain's CDR3 is CASRDPQGTRHNNKQFF. The CDR3 bases are TGTGCCAGTAGGGACCCACAGGGGACTCGACATAACAATAAGCAGTTCTTC. V gene TRBV19 combines with J gene TRBJ2-1; tentatively, D is TRBD1 (7 bases). Germline values: CDR1 LNHDA, CDR2 SQIVND (reference sequence). The CDR3 covers 17 residues.